Ten or more counts support the clone carrying this TCR beta chain. RNA transcripts gave rise to amplified TCR beta CDR3 regions. During a first-round RT-PCR of the TCR CDR3, the HTBI primer set was used. TCRdb ran MiXCR on the multiplex PCR reads and lists one entry per CDR3 protein. This table has 250,000 to 300,000 distinct CDR3 sequences, 13% to 15% appearing once. The data derive from a study of T cells in Graves' hyperthyroidism and ophthalmopathy. Drawn at first hyperthyroidism diagnosis, the blood sample preceded any ophthalmopathy symptoms. Sequencing input: blood. The sequence came from a middle-aged woman with Graves' hyperthyroidism that later progressed to Graves' ophthalmopathy.

The CDR3 nucleotides read TGCAGCGTTGAAGAACGGAATTACGAGCAGTACTTC. This encodes CSVEERNYEQYF. V is TRBV29-1 and J is TRBJ2-7; D ambiguous. Germline V gene sequence: CDR1 SQVTM, CDR2 ANQGSEA. The V and J ends lost 0 bases and 4 bases respectively, with 7 bases between them. The CDR3 covers 12 residues.